This entry is about one TCR beta chain. This sample was taken from a study of shared T cell receptors in the human thymus. The repertoire was sequenced with immunoSEQ multiplex PCR; TCRdb's copy has only in-frame clones and lacks some. The table shows some 760,000 clones, with 70% to 90% occurring only once. This same sample was also part of a study on human thymus T cells. That work adds: Related research described thymic repertoires that were highly overlapping among unrelated individuals.

Sequenced sample: thymocytes. The receptor was derived from a girl younger than two with a congenital heart defect.

CDR3 DNA sequence: TGTGCCAGCAGTTATGGAGGGGTCCAAGAGACCCAGTACTTC. Amino acids: CASSYGGVQETQYF. The V gene is TRBV6-5, the J gene TRBJ2-5, with a possible D match to TRBD2 (6 bases). This CDR3 region has 14 residues. V dropped 3 bases and J dropped 1 base, with 9 bases sitting between them. Germline CDR1 reads MNHEY; CDR2 reads SVGAGI.